This record looks at one TCR beta chain sequence and its context. Naive CD8 isolation took CD45RO-negative cells positively selected for CCR7 and excluded terminally differentiated effector memory CD45RA+ cells. The sample belongs to a study of shared clonotypes between healthy human individuals. Measured with immunoSEQ multiplex PCR; TCRdb has only the in-frame clones, and not every one. This sample has roughly 600,000 clones, with nearly 98% found just once. CDR1 and CDR2 from the germline V gene are SGHKS and YYEKEE (reference sequence). The CDR3 is 12 amino acids. The V gene lost 5 bases and the J gene lost 6 bases, with 12 bases spanning the gap.

Sequences were obtained from naive CD8+ T cells sorted from blood. The chain combines TRBV5-5 with TRBJ2-7; perhaps TRBD2 as D (6 bases). The receptor was derived from a man aged 25-40 years in good health. DNA of the CDR3: TGTGCCAGCAGTTCTCAGGGAGGCGAGCAGTACTTC. Protein sequence: CASSSQGGEQYF. The full variable domain, rest sourced from reference TRBV5-5 and TRBJ2-7, is DAGVTQSPTHLIKTRGQQVTLRCSPISGHKSVSWYQQVLGQGPQFIFQYYEKEERGRGNFPDRFSARQFPNYSSELNVNALLLGDSALYLCASSSQGGEQYFGPGTRLTVT.